What follows is one T cell receptor beta chain and its context. These data are taken from a study of blood T cell repertoires in COVID-19. Between the trimmed V and J ends, which lost 5 bases and 0 bases, there was a span of 17 bases. The CDR3 contains 16 residues. Germline V gene data show CDR1 as SGHAT and CDR2 as FQNNGV. Using immunoSEQ multiplex PCR, the repertoire was profiled, and TCRdb retains in-frame clones only, with some absent. The repertoire holds 300,000 or so clones, with approximately 90% as singletons. The chain carries TRBV11-2 and TRBJ2-7, with D perhaps matching TRBD1 (6 bases). The receptor's source is a woman in her 30s who had recovered from COVID-19. The source material was peripheral blood. The CDR3 is CASSQSRDTISYEQYF. The DNA of the CDR3 is TGTGCCAGCAGCCAAAGCCGGGACACAATCTCCTACGAGCAGTACTTC.